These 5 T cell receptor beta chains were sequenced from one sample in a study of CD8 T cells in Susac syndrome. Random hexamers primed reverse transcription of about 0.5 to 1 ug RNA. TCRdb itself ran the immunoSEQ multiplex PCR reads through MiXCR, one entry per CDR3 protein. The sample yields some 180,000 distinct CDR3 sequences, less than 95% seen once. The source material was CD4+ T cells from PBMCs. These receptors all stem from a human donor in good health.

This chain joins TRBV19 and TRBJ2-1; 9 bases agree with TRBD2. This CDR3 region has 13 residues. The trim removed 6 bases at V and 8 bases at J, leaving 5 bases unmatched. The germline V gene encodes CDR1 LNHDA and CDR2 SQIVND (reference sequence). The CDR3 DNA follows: TGTGCCAGTAGCGATAGCGGGAGTGATGAGCAGTTCTTC. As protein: CASSDSGSDEQFF.

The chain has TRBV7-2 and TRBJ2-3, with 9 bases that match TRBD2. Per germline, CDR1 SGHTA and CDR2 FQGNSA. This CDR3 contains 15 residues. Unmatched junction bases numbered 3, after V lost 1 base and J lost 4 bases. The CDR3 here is CASSLVREGSDTQYF. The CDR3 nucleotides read TGTGCCAGCAGCTTAGTGCGGGAGGGGTCAGATACGCAGTATTTT.

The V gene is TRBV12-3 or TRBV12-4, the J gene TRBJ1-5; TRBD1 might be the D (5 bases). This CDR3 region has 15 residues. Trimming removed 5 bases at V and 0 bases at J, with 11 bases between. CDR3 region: CASSRGLSSNQPQHF. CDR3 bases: TGTGCCAGCAGTAGGGGCCTTAGTAGCAATCAGCCCCAGCATTTT.

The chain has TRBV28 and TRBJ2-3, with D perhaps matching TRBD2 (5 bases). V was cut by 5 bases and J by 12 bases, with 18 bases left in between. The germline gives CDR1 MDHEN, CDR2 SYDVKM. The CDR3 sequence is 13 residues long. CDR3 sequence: CASSPGVALQQYF. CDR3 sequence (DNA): TGTGCCAGCAGTCCCGGAGTAGCGCTACAACAGTATTTT.

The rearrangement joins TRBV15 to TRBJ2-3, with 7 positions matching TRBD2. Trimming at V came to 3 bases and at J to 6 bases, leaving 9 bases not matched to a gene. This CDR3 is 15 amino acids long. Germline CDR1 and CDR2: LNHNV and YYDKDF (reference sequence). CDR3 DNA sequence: TGTGCCACCAGCAGGGTGTCGACCGGGGGGGATACGCAGTATTTT. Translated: CATSRVSTGGDTQYF.